Listed below are T cell receptor beta chains from one sample, sequenced in a study of blood T cells in healthy people across ages. TCRdb independently ran MiXCR on the 5' RACE reads; one entry per CDR3 protein. Here the sample spans around 990,000 distinct CDR3 sequences, more than 30% being singletons. Sequenced input: blood. The source of these receptors is a man between 18 and 29 years old in good health. Both conserved end residues are part of each CDR3. D genes are given only for firm matches. Size is omitted from some rows. Given values are once, few, many or a class for expanded clones.

j_gene,abundance,d_gene,v_gene,CDR3aa,CDR3nt
TRBJ2-1,few,TRBD1,TRBV20-1,CSARGARGNPYNEQFF,TGCAGTGCTAGAGGAGCCAGGGGGAACCCCTACAATGAGCAGTTCTTC
TRBJ2-1,.,TRBD2,TRBV24-1,CAASSGGGYNEQFF,TGTGCCGCCTCAAGCGGGGGTGGCTACAATGAGCAGTTCTTC
TRBJ2-3,.,TRBD2,TRBV9,CASSVVVGRGADTQYF,TGTGCCAGCAGCGTAGTGGTCGGGAGGGGTGCAGATACGCAGTATTTT
TRBJ1-2,.,TRBD1,TRBV10-3,CAISEILSGGNYGYTF,TGTGCCATCAGTGAGATATTGTCAGGGGGTAATTATGGCTACACCTTC
TRBJ1-1,.,.,TRBV6-2/TRBV6-3,CASRWTETEAFF,TGTGCCAGCAGGTGGACTGAGACTGAAGCTTTCTTT
TRBJ1-2,few,.,TRBV2,CASRPDGDYGYTF,TGTGCCAGCAGGCCGGACGGGGACTATGGCTACACCTTC
TRBJ2-3,few,.,TRBV6-5,CASSLDRRAVDTQYF,TGTGCCAGCAGTTTAGACAGGCGGGCTGTGGATACGCAGTATTTT
TRBJ1-4,few,TRBD1,TRBV20-1,CSARSDRIKWGDDEKLFF,TGCAGTGCTAGATCGGACAGGATCAAGTGGGGAGATGATGAAAAACTGTTTTTT
TRBJ2-1,.,.,TRBV7-2,CASSLSPQSYNEQFF,TGTGCCAGCAGCTTATCCCCACAGTCATACAATGAGCAGTTCTTC
TRBJ1-1,.,.,TRBV6-6,CASSDHRDWGTEAFF,TGTGCCAGCAGCGACCACAGGGATTGGGGCACTGAAGCTTTCTTT
TRBJ1-5,few,TRBD1,TRBV28,CASSLLRGLGNQPQHF,TGTGCCAGCAGTTTATTAAGGGGGCTTGGCAATCAGCCCCAGCATTTT
TRBJ1-1,.,TRBD1,TRBV3-1,CAILQGSTEAFF,TGTGCCATCCTACAGGGGTCCACTGAAGCTTTCTTT
TRBJ1-2,.,TRBD1,TRBV7-9,CASSYPQGSGYGYTF,TGTGCCAGCAGTTACCCACAGGGGAGTGGCTATGGCTACACCTTC
TRBJ2-5,.,.,TRBV3-1,CASSQRPSSQETQYF,TGTGCCAGCAGCCAAAGGCCTAGCAGCCAAGAGACCCAGTACTTC
TRBJ2-2,few,.,TRBV29-1,CSVESLRGGTGELFF,TGCAGCGTTGAAAGCCTCAGGGGTGGCACCGGGGAGCTGTTTTTT
TRBJ1-2,few,TRBD1,TRBV25-1,CASRADREYGYTF,TGTGCCAGCAGGGCGGACAGGGAGTATGGCTACACCTTC
TRBJ1-2,.,.,TRBV20-1,CSARVDEPNYGYTF,TGCAGTGCTAGAGTTGATGAACCTAACTATGGCTACACCTTC
TRBJ1-2,.,.,TRBV27,CASSVTGRSGYTF,TGTGCCAGCAGTGTTACGGGGCGTTCTGGCTACACCTTC
TRBJ2-2,few,TRBD1,TRBV19,CASTRSPSGTGHTGELFF,TGTGCCAGTACCAGATCCCCGTCCGGGACAGGGCACACCGGGGAGCTGTTTTTT
TRBJ2-1,.,.,TRBV6-2/TRBV6-3,CASSYVVRGREQFF,TGTGCCAGCAGTTACGTGGTTCGCGGCCGGGAGCAGTTCTTC
TRBJ1-6,.,.,TRBV27,CASSWAPGTSNSPLHF,TGTGCCAGCAGTTGGGCCCCCGGGACCTCAAATTCACCCCTCCACTTT
TRBJ2-3,many,.,TRBV13,CASSPEGDTDTQYF,TGTGCCAGCAGCCCCGAGGGGGACACAGATACGCAGTATTTT
TRBJ1-5,.,.,TRBV7-2,CASSLEGVRIGDQPQHF,TGTGCCAGCAGCTTAGAGGGTGTCAGGATTGGGGATCAGCCCCAGCATTTT
TRBJ2-2,.,.,TRBV5-1,CASSLVGPGELFF,TGCGCCAGCAGCTTGGTTGGCCCGGGGGAGCTGTTTTTT
TRBJ1-1,.,TRBD1,TRBV5-1,CASSSGQGFSNTEAFF,TGCGCCAGCAGCTCGGGACAGGGGTTTTCAAACACTGAAGCTTTCTTT
TRBJ1-1,.,TRBD1,TRBV5-6,CASSLTGGVRTRNTEAFF,TGTGCCAGCAGCTTGACAGGGGGCGTGAGAACTCGGAACACTGAAGCTTTCTTT
TRBJ1-1,few,TRBD1,TRBV11-2,CASSLGPPGGNTEAFF,TGTGCCAGCAGCTTAGGCCCCCCAGGGGGGAACACTGAAGCTTTCTTT
TRBJ2-2,.,.,TRBV21-1,CASSNQAGVTGELFF,TGTGCCAGCAGCAACCAAGCAGGGGTCACCGGGGAGCTGTTTTTT
TRBJ1-1,.,.,TRBV13,CASSLGRWGARETEAFF,TGTGCCAGCAGCTTAGGCCGGTGGGGGGCGCGTGAAACTGAAGCTTTCTTT
TRBJ1-2,few,.,TRBV4-3,CASSQDELANYGYTF,TGCGCCAGCAGCCAAGACGAGTTAGCTAACTATGGCTACACCTTC
TRBJ1-5,.,.,TRBV10-3,CAISVGEGNQPQHF,TGTGCCATCAGTGTAGGGGAAGGCAATCAGCCCCAGCATTTT
TRBJ2-7,.,.,TRBV15,CATRLNRDNSYEQYF,TGTGCCACCAGGCTAAACCGGGACAACTCCTACGAGCAGTACTTC
TRBJ1-2,.,TRBD1,TRBV28,CASSAPRDRGPPNYGYTF,TGTGCCAGCAGTGCCCCCCGGGACAGGGGCCCTCCTAACTATGGCTACACCTTC
TRBJ1-5,.,.,TRBV20-1,CSARKGYDQPQHF,TGCAGTGCTAGAAAGGGGTACGATCAGCCCCAGCATTTT
TRBJ1-3,.,TRBD1,TRBV4-1,CASSPGTANTIYF,TGCGCCAGCAGTCCCGGGACAGCGAACACCATATATTTT
TRBJ1-1,.,.,TRBV29-1,CSVPQRQPREAFF,TGCAGCGTTCCACAAAGACAGCCCCGCGAAGCTTTCTTT
TRBJ2-7,.,.,TRBV18,CASSPPAGIGQYF,TGTGCCAGCTCACCACCGGCGGGGATCGGGCAGTACTTC
TRBJ2-6,.,.,TRBV12-3/TRBV12-4,CASSFRVGANVLTF,TGTGCCAGCAGTTTTCGGGTGGGGGCCAACGTCCTGACTTTC
TRBJ1-4,few,.,TRBV10-3,CAISEARQENEKLFF,TGTGCCATCAGTGAGGCGAGACAGGAGAATGAAAAACTGTTTTTT
TRBJ2-7,.,TRBD2,TRBV6-4,CASSYDSGGADEQYF,TGTGCCAGCAGTTATGATAGCGGGGGGGCGGATGAGCAGTACTTC
TRBJ2-1,few,TRBD2,TRBV27,CASTAGGAYNEQFF,TGTGCCAGCACGGCGGGAGGGGCCTACAATGAGCAGTTCTTC
TRBJ2-6,.,TRBD1,TRBV27,CASSLDRDRSGANVLTF,TGTGCCAGCAGTTTAGACAGGGATCGGTCTGGGGCCAACGTCCTGACTTTC
TRBJ2-2,.,.,TRBV4-1,CASSPYRDANTGELFF,TGCGCCAGCAGCCCCTACAGGGACGCGAACACCGGGGAGCTGTTTTTT
TRBJ1-1,.,TRBD1,TRBV5-1,CASIGQKGGLNTEAFF,TGCGCCAGTATCGGGCAAAAAGGGGGCCTGAACACTGAAGCTTTCTTT
TRBJ2-3,few,TRBD2,TRBV20-1,CSASGTPTSGGTDTQYF,TGCAGTGCTAGCGGAACCCCGACTAGCGGGGGCACAGATACGCAGTATTTT
TRBJ2-7,few,TRBD1,TRBV5-1,CASSLDAGTEPYEQYF,TGCGCCAGCAGCTTAGATGCCGGGACAGAGCCCTACGAGCAGTACTTC
TRBJ1-5,few,.,TRBV20-1,CSARRRLQGGNQPQHF,TGCAGTGCTAGGCGGCGATTACAGGGAGGCAATCAGCCCCAGCATTTT
TRBJ2-7,.,.,TRBV28,CASSLHGRIYNEQYF,TGTGCCAGCAGCTTGCACGGCAGGATCTACAATGAGCAGTACTTC
TRBJ1-4,.,TRBD1,TRBV20-1,CSARGIKGGTVNEKLFF,TGCAGTGCTAGAGGCATTAAGGGAGGGACAGTTAATGAAAAACTGTTTTTT
TRBJ2-1,many,.,TRBV29-1,CSGLQQHNEQFF,TGCAGCGGCCTACAACAGCACAATGAGCAGTTCTTC
TRBJ2-7,.,TRBD2,TRBV7-2,CASSPDISGNYEQYF,TGTGCCAGCTCCCCTGACATTAGCGGGAACTACGAGCAGTACTTC
TRBJ2-3,many,TRBD1,TRBV2,CASSAGQGTDTQYF,TGTGCCAGCAGTGCTGGACAGGGAACAGATACGCAGTATTTT
TRBJ1-5,few,.,TRBV4-2,CASSQDHRAGNQPQHF,TGTGCCAGCAGCCAAGATCACAGGGCTGGCAATCAGCCCCAGCATTTT
TRBJ1-2,few,.,TRBV4-1,CASSQDSGRSSGYTF,TGCGCCAGCAGCCAAGATTCTGGGCGATCCTCTGGCTACACCTTC
TRBJ2-3,few,.,TRBV20-1,CSADLGGTDTQYF,TGCAGTGCTGACCTGGGGGGCACAGATACGCAGTATTTT